Listed below are T cell receptor beta chains from one sample, sequenced in a study of cytomegalovirus exposure and HLA in healthy donors. The data were produced by immunoSEQ multiplex PCR, yet TCRdb's version contains in-frame clones alone and is incomplete. The sample has roughly 130,000 clones, about 91% seen once; the top ten hold around 9%. Sample: PBMCs. Receptors were obtained from a woman under 30 in good health and CMV-seropositive. Both conserved end residues are part of each CDR3. D genes are given only for firm matches. Clone size appears in some rows only: once, few, many, or a class for an expanded clone.

CDR3 length,clone size,J gene,V gene,D gene,CDR3 DNA,CDR3 protein
17,NA,TRBJ2-5,TRBV10-2,NA,TGCGCCAGCAGTGAGCCGACCCACAGGGCTCAACAAGAGACCCAGTACTTC,CASSEPTHRAQQETQYF
14,NA,TRBJ2-2,TRBV7-9,NA,TGTGCCAGCAGCTCCTCGGCGGACACCGGGGAGCTGTTTTTT,CASSSSADTGELFF
15,NA,TRBJ1-1,TRBV5-4,NA,TGTGCCAGCAGCCCTGGGGTAGGGGGGGGCACTGAAGCTTTCTTT,CASSPGVGGGTEAFF
16,NA,TRBJ2-3,TRBV7-8,NA,TGTGCCAGCAGCGGGACGGGCGGGGGCCGCACAGATACGCAGTATTTT,CASSGTGGGRTDTQYF
16,NA,TRBJ1-6,TRBV27,NA,TGTGCCAGCAGACAAAACACGGGGGGCTCGGGCTCACCCCTCCACTTT,CASRQNTGGSGSPLHF
13,NA,TRBJ1-2,TRBV25-1,TRBD1,TGTGCCAGCAGTGTACAGACAGGGGATGGCTACACCTTC,CASSVQTGDGYTF
17,NA,TRBJ2-3,TRBV7-2,NA,TGTGCCAGCAGCTTATCCCCCGGGGATTGGGGCACAGATACGCAGTATTTT,CASSLSPGDWGTDTQYF
15,NA,TRBJ1-1,TRBV29-1,NA,TGCAGCGTTGAATATCAGGGGCGAACGAACACTGAAGCTTTCTTT,CSVEYQGRTNTEAFF
13,NA,TRBJ2-3,TRBV27,TRBD2,TGTGCCAGCAAGGCTAGCGGTGGAGATACGCAGTATTTT,CASKASGGDTQYF
13,NA,TRBJ1-4,TRBV6-5,TRBD1,TGTGCCAGCAGTTACTCGGACAGGGGCGAACTGTTTTTT,CASSYSDRGELFF
15,NA,TRBJ1-4,TRBV5-4,NA,TGTGCCAGCAGCCCTGGGAGTTCAACTAATGAAAAACTGTTTTTT,CASSPGSSTNEKLFF
15,NA,TRBJ2-3,TRBV18,TRBD2,TGTGCCAGCTCAGAGGGACTAGCTTACACAGATACGCAGTATTTT,CASSEGLAYTDTQYF
16,once,TRBJ1-2,TRBV6-5,NA,TGTGCCAGCAGTTACTCGAGGATCAGTGCTAACTATGGCTACACCTTC,CASSYSRISANYGYTF
15,NA,TRBJ2-1,TRBV11-2,TRBD2,TGTGCCAGCAGCAGCGGACTAGCGGGGGGCAATGAGCAGTTCTTC,CASSSGLAGGNEQFF
17,NA,TRBJ1-3,TRBV7-9,TRBD1,TGTGCCAGCAGCGCCCGGACAGGGACCTCAGTTGGAAACACCATATATTTT,CASSARTGTSVGNTIYF
14,once,TRBJ1-5,TRBV13,NA,TGTGCCAGCAGCTTAGGTCGTGCGGGGAAGCCCCAGCATTTT,CASSLGRAGKPQHF
13,NA,TRBJ2-7,TRBV5-1,NA,TGCGCCAGCAGCTCGGGACTTTCGTACGAGCAGTACTTC,CASSSGLSYEQYF
20,NA,TRBJ2-1,TRBV27,TRBD1,TGTGCCAGCAGTTTCACCCCGCCTGACCTGTTTTACAGGGGGCGAAATGAGCAGTTCTTC,CASSFTPPDLFYRGRNEQFF
13,NA,TRBJ1-1,TRBV27,NA,TGTGCCAGCAGTATAAGGGGGGGGACTGAAGCTTTCTTT,CASSIRGGTEAFF
13,NA,TRBJ1-2,TRBV6-1,NA,TGTGCCAGCAGTGAAGCTGGAGAGGATGGCTACACCTTC,CASSEAGEDGYTF
16,NA,TRBJ1-3,TRBV6-1,TRBD1,TGTGCCAGCAGTGAAAGGACAGGGGGCTCTGGAAACACCATATATTTT,CASSERTGGSGNTIYF
13,NA,TRBJ2-7,TRBV14,NA,TGTGCCAGCAGCCCCCCCGGCTCCTACGAGCAGTACTTC,CASSPPGSYEQYF
14,NA,TRBJ1-2,TRBV2,TRBD1,TGTGCCAGCGTACGGAGACAGGGGGCCCCTGGCTACACCTTC,CASVRRQGAPGYTF
14,few,TRBJ1-2,TRBV2,NA,TGTGCCAGCATGGTTATAGATATTCTCTATGGCTACACCTTC,CASMVIDILYGYTF
17,NA,TRBJ2-1,TRBV7-7,TRBD2,TGTGCTAGCAGCTTAGAACCCCGCGGGGGGGCCTCCAATGAGCAGTTCTTC,CASSLEPRGGASNEQFF
14,NA,TRBJ1-2,TRBV5-1,NA,TGCGCCAGCAGCTTGGGACAGCCCAATGATGGCTACACCTTC,CASSLGQPNDGYTF
15,NA,TRBJ1-1,TRBV5-4,NA,TGTGCCAGCAGCGGATCCCTAGATACGAACACTGAAGCTTTCTTT,CASSGSLDTNTEAFF
18,NA,TRBJ2-2,TRBV5-1,TRBD2,TGCGCCAGCAGCTTCGGGCTAGCGGGGGTTAAACCCTCCGGGGAGCTGTTTTTT,CASSFGLAGVKPSGELFF
14,NA,TRBJ1-1,TRBV7-9,TRBD1,TGTGCCAGCAGCTCGGGACAGGGGTACACTGAAGCTTTCTTT,CASSSGQGYTEAFF
15,once,TRBJ2-1,TRBV18,TRBD1,TGTGCCAGCTCTCAAACGGGACAGGGCTACAATGAGCAGTTCTTC,CASSQTGQGYNEQFF
12,NA,TRBJ1-1,TRBV19,NA,TGTGCCAGTAGTTACCGGGAGACTGAAGCTTTCTTT,CASSYRETEAFF
15,NA,TRBJ1-6,TRBV19,TRBD1,TGTGCCAGTAGTATAGCCGGGACAGCGGACTCACCCCTCCACTTT,CASSIAGTADSPLHF
18,NA,TRBJ1-2,TRBV11-2,TRBD1,TGTGCCAGCAGAAAACCGGGACAGGGCACTCCCCAAAGCTATGGCTACACCTTC,CASRKPGQGTPQSYGYTF
12,NA,TRBJ2-5,TRBV5-6,TRBD2,TGTGCCAGCTCCAGGGAGGGGGAGACCCAGTACTTC,CASSREGETQYF
15,NA,TRBJ2-1,TRBV5-1,TRBD1,TGCGCCAGCAGCCTCTACCAGGACAGGCTGAATGAGCAGTTCTTC,CASSLYQDRLNEQFF
15,NA,TRBJ2-7,TRBV5-4,TRBD1,TGTGCCAGCAGTACCGGGACAGCTCTTTCCTACGAGCAGTACTTC,CASSTGTALSYEQYF
14,NA,TRBJ1-2,TRBV6-1,NA,TGTGCCAGCAGTGAAAGGGGATTAAGCTATGGCTACACCTTC,CASSERGLSYGYTF
14,NA,TRBJ2-5,TRBV5-4,TRBD2,TGTGCCAGCAGCTTCGGGACTAGCATAGAGACCCAGTACTTC,CASSFGTSIETQYF
14,once,TRBJ1-1,TRBV6-5,NA,TGTGCCAGCAGTAACTCCCAGGGACTCACTGAAGCTTTCTTT,CASSNSQGLTEAFF
16,NA,TRBJ2-1,TRBV9,TRBD2,TGTGCCAGCAGCCCAACTAGCGGGGGGCTCTACAATGAGCAGTTCTTC,CASSPTSGGLYNEQFF
17,NA,TRBJ2-7,TRBV7-9,TRBD1,TGTGCCAGCAGCTATCCCCAGTGGGGGACAGCTTCCTACGAGCAGTACTTC,CASSYPQWGTASYEQYF
15,NA,TRBJ1-1,TRBV4-3,NA,TGCGCCAGCAGCCAGGAGGGGCAGCCTGGGACTGAAGCTTTCTTT,CASSQEGQPGTEAFF
13,NA,TRBJ2-7,TRBV5-6,NA,TGTGCCAGCAGCTTGGACGGAGGCTACGAGCAGTACTTC,CASSLDGGYEQYF
15,medium-sized,TRBJ2-3,TRBV6-1,TRBD2,TGTGCCAGCATAGGGCTAGCGGGGGGCACAGATACGCAGTATTTT,CASIGLAGGTDTQYF
17,NA,TRBJ2-2,TRBV5-1,TRBD1,TGCGCCAGCAGCTCCAAAACAGGGGGCTTGGACACCGGGGAGCTGTTTTTT,CASSSKTGGLDTGELFF
14,NA,TRBJ2-1,TRBV19,NA,TGTGCCACCGCGACCGGGACAACCTACAATGAGCAGTTCTTC,CATATGTTYNEQFF
15,NA,TRBJ1-1,TRBV16,NA,TGTGCCAGCAGCCACAGAGAGCGGGGGAACACTGAAGCTTTCTTT,CASSHRERGNTEAFF
11,NA,TRBJ1-2,TRBV27,NA,TGTGCCAGCAGAGCTCCTTATGGCTACACCTTC,CASRAPYGYTF
15,NA,TRBJ1-5,TRBV28,NA,TGTGCCAGCAGCCGAGGGTCCGTGAGCAATCAGCCCCAGCATTTT,CASSRGSVSNQPQHF
15,NA,TRBJ2-5,TRBV7-6,TRBD2,TGTGCCAGCAGCTTCGGCGGGGGGCTTAGGGAGACCCAGTACTTC,CASSFGGGLRETQYF
17,once,TRBJ2-3,TRBV5-3,TRBD2,TGTGCCAGAAGCCTATATACTAGCGGGGGGCGCACAGATACGCAGTATTTT,CARSLYTSGGRTDTQYF
16,NA,TRBJ1-1,TRBV1,NA,TGCACCAGCAGCCCCAGCAGGGGCTGTAGGAACACTGAAGCTTTCTTT,CTSSPSRGCRNTEAFF
15,once,TRBJ1-2,TRBV6-1,NA,TGTGCCAGCAGTGAATCCACAGGGTGGACCTATGGCTACACCTTC,CASSESTGWTYGYTF
14,NA,TRBJ1-1,TRBV29-1,NA,TGCAGCGTTGAAGTCGGGGGGCAAAAGGCTGAAGCTTTCTTT,CSVEVGGQKAEAFF
18,NA,TRBJ2-2,TRBV18,NA,TGTGCCAGCTCATCGAAAATGGGCAGGCCCTCGAACACCGGGGAGCTGTTTTTT,CASSSKMGRPSNTGELFF
15,NA,TRBJ1-1,TRBV5-6,NA,TGTGCCAGCAGCTACCTGACAGAGAGGTACACTGAAGCTTTCTTT,CASSYLTERYTEAFF
16,once,TRBJ2-1,TRBV7-9,TRBD2,TGTGCCAGCAGCCGACAGACTAGCGGGGGGGCCCTTGAGCAGTTCTTC,CASSRQTSGGALEQFF
15,NA,TRBJ1-1,TRBV7-8,TRBD1,TGTGCCAGCAGAGGACAGGGTTTTGAGAACACTGAAGCTTTCTTT,CASRGQGFENTEAFF
14,NA,TRBJ2-5,TRBV7-7,NA,TGTGCCAGCAGCTTAGGCAGCGGCCAAGAGACCCAGTACTTC,CASSLGSGQETQYF